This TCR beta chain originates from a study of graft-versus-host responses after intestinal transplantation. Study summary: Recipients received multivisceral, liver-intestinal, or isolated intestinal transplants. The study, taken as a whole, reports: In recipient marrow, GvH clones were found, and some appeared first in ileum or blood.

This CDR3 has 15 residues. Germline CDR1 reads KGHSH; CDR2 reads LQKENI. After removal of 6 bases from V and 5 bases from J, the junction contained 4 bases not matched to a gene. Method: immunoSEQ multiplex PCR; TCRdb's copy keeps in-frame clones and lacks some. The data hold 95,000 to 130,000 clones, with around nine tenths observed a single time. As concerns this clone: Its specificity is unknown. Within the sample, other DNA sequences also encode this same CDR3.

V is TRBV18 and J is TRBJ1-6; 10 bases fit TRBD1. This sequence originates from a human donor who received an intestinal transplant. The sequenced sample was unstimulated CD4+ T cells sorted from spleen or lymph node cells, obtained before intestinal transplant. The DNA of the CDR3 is TGTGCCAGCTCGCCCGGGACAGGGGATAATTCACCCCTCCACTTT. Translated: CASSPGTGDNSPLHF.